The entry below describes one TCR beta chain. Its antigen is currently unknown. This sample was included in a study of T-cell memory formation after mild COVID-19. Study background: Clusters were largely donor specific. The study, taken as a whole, reports: Among clones contracting day 15 to 85, CD4/CD8 was balanced, whereas later expanders leaned CD4+.

The CDR3 runs to 17 residues. The V and J ends lost 4 bases and 7 bases respectively, with 22 bases between them. Germline CDR1 reads LGHNA; CDR2 reads YSLEER. In TCRdb, the 5' RACE reads were re-called with MiXCR into one record per CDR3 protein. The profile shows roughly 51,000 distinct CDR3 sequences, around 7% of them singletons. The gene calls are TRBV4-3 and TRBJ2-2; D may be TRBD2 (7 bases). The source of this sequence is a man between 18 and 35 years old who had mild COVID-19 (a few samples of this study predate the infection). Cell type and time point are not known. What was sequenced was PBMCs or a T cell subset sorted from them (not recorded which). CDR3 protein: CASSLLVGGGEGGELFF. Here the CDR3 DNA reads TGCGCCAGCAGCCTCCTAGTAGGCGGGGGCGAGGGCGGGGAGCTGTTTTTT.